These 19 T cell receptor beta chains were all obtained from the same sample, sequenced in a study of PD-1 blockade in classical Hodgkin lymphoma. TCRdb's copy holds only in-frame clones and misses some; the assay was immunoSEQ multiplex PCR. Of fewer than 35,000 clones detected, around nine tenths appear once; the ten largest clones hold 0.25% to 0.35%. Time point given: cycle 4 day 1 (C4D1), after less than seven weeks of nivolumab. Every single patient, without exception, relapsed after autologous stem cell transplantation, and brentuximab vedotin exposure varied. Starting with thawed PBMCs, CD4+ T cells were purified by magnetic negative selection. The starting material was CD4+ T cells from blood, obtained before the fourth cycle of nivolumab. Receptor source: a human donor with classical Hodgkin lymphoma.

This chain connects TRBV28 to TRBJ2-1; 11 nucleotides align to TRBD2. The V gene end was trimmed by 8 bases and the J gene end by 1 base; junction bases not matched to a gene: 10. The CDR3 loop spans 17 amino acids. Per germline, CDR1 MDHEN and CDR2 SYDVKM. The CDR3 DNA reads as TGTGCCAGCGTTCCTACTAGCGGGAGATTATCCTACAATGAGCAGTTCTTC. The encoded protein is CASVPTSGRLSYNEQFF.

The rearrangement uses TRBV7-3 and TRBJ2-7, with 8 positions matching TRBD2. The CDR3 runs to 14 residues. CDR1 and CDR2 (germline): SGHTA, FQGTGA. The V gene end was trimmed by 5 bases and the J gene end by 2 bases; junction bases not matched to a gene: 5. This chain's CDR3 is CASSPVAGPYEQYF. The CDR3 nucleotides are TGTGCCAGCAGCCCAGTAGCGGGACCCTACGAGCAGTACTTC.

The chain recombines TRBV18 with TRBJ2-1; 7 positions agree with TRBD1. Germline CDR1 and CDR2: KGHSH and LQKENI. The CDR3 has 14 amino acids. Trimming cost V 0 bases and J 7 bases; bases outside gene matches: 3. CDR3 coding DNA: TGTGCCAGCTCACCACCAGGGGGCCAAAATGAGCAGTTCTTC. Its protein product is CASSPPGGQNEQFF.

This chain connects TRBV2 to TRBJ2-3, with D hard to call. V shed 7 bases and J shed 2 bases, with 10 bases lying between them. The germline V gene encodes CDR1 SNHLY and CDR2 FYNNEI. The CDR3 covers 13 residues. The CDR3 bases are TGTGCCAGCACCGAGAGGCCCACAGATACGCAGTATTTT. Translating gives CASTERPTDTQYF.

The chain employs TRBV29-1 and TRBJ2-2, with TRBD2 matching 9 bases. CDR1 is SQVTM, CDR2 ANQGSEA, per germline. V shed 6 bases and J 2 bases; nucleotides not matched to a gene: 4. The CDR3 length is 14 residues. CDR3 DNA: TGCAGCGTCGCTAGCGGGACTAACACCGGGGAGCTGTTTTTT. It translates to CSVASGTNTGELFF.

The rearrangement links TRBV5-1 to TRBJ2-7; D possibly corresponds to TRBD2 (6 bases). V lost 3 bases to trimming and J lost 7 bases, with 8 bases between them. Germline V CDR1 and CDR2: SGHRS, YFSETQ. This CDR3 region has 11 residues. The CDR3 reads CASSWRDEQYF. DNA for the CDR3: TGCGCCAGCAGCTGGCGGGATGAGCAGTACTTC.

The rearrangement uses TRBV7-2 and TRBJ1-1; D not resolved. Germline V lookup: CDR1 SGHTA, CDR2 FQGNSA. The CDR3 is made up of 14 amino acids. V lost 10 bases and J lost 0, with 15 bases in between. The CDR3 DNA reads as TGTGCCACCAAGATAAGGACTTTGAACACTGAAGCTTTCTTT. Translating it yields CATKIRTLNTEAFF.

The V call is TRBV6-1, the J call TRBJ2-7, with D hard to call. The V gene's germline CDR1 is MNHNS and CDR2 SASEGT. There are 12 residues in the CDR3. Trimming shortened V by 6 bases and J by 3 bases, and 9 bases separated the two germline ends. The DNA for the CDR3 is TGTGCCAGCAGCTTAAGGCTCTACGAGCAGTACTTC. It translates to CASSLRLYEQYF.

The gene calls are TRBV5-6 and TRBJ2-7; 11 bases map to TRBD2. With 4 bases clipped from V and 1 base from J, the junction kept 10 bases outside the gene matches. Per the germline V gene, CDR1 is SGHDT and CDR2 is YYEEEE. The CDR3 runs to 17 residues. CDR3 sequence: CASSTISGRAPSYEQYF. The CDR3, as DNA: TGTGCCAGCAGCACCATTAGCGGGAGGGCCCCTTCCTACGAGCAGTACTTC.

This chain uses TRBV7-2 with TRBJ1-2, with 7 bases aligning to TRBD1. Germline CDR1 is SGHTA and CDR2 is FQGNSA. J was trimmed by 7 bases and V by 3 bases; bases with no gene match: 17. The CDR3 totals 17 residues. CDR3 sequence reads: CASSFSRGRGSTPGYTF. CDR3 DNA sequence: TGTGCCAGCAGCTTCTCGAGGGGGCGCGGATCAACTCCTGGCTACACCTTC.

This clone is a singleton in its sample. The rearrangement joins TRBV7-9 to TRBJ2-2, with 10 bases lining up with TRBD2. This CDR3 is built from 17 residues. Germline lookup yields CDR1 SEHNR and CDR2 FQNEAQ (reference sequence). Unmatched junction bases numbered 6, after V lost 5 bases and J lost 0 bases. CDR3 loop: CASSLWGTSANTGELFF. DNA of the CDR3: TGTGCCAGCAGCCTATGGGGGACTAGCGCGAACACCGGGGAGCTGTTTTTT.

The CDR3 nucleotides are TGTGCCTGGAGTAGGAACAGGCAAGAGACCCAGTACTTC. This encodes CAWSRNRQETQYF. V and J are TRBV30 and TRBJ2-5; the D gene is possibly TRBD1 (5 bases). Trimming shortened V by 2 bases and J by 2 bases, and 9 bases separated the two germline ends. The CDR3 contains 13 residues. Germline values: CDR1 GTSNPN, CDR2 SVGIG (reference sequence).

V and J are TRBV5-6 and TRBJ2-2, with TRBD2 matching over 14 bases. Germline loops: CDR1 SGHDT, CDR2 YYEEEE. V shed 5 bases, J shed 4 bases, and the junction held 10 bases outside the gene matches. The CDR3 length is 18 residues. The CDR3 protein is CASRKRLAGGPGTGELFF. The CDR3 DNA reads TGTGCCAGCAGGAAGCGACTAGCGGGAGGGCCTGGCACCGGGGAGCTGTTTTTT.

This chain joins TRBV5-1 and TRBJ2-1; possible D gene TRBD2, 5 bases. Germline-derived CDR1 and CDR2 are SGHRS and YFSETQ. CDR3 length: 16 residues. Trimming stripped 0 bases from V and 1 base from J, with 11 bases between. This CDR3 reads CASSLALAGSYNEQFF. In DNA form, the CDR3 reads TGCGCCAGCAGCTTGGCGCTTGCGGGTTCCTACAATGAGCAGTTCTTC.

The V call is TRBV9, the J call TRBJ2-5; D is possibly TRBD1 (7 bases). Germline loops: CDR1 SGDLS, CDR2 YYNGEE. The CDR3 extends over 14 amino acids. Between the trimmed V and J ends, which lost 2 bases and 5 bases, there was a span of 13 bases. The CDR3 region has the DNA TGTGCCAGCAGCGTCACCTCAGGGGGGGAGACCCAGTACTTC. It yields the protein CASSVTSGGETQYF.

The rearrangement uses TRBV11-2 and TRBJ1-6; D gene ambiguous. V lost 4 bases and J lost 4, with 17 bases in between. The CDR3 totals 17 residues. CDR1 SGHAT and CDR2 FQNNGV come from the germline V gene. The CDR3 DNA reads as TGTGCCAGCAGCTCCGACCCACCAGGTCTTTATAATTCACCCCTCCACTTT. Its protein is CASSSDPPGLYNSPLHF.

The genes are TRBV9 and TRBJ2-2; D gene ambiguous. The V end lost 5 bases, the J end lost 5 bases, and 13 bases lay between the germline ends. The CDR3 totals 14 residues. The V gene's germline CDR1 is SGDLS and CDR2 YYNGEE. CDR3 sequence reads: CASRFRLGTGELFF. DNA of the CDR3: TGTGCCAGCAGATTCAGGTTAGGAACCGGGGAGCTGTTTTTT.

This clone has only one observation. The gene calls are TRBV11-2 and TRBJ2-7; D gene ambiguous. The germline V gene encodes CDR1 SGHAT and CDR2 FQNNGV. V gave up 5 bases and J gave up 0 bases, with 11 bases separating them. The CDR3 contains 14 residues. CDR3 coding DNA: TGTGCCAGCAGCCCACTGGCCCACTCCTACGAGCAGTACTTC. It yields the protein CASSPLAHSYEQYF. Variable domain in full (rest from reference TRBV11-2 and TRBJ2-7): EAGVAQSPRYKIIEKRQSVAFWCNPISGHATLYWYQQILGQGPKLLIQFQNNGVVDDSQLPKDRFSAERLKGVDSTLKIQPAKLEDSAVYLCASSPLAHSYEQYFGPGTRLTVT.

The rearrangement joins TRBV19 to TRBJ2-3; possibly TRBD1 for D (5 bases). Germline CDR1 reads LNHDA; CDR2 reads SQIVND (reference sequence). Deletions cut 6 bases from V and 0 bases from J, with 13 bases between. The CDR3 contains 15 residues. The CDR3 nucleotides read TGTGCCAGTAGCCAAGACAGAAGTAGCACAGATACGCAGTATTTT. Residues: CASSQDRSSTDTQYF. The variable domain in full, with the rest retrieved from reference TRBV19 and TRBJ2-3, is DGGITQSPKYLFRKEGQNVTLSCEQNLNHDAMYWYRQDPGQGLRLIYYSQIVNDFQKGDIAEGYSVSREKKESFPLTVTSAQKNPTAFYLCASSQDRSSTDTQYFGPGTRLTVL.